Listed below are T cell receptor beta chains from one sample, sequenced in a study of blood T cell repertoires in COVID-19. TCRdb's table, derived via immunoSEQ multiplex PCR, lists solely in-frame clones and lacks some. The repertoire has 240,000 or so clones, roughly 88% of them found once; the top ten carry roughly an eighth. The sample consisted of peripheral blood. The source is a man at least 80 years old with acute or convalescent COVID-19. Each CDR3 is given without its conserved first and last residue. Rows may omit the clone size; those that give it use once, few, many or a size class.

v_gene,abundance,CDR3aa
TRBV2,-,ASMEDGYTEAF
TRBV9,-,ASSSGTVSGNTIY
TRBV28,-,ASSPGAVYGYT
TRBV5-1,few,ASSLEQTYEQY
TRBV5-4,-,ASSPVMNTEAF
TRBV6-1,-,ASSLSYYEQY
TRBV5-4,-,ASSLRQGSTNEKLF
TRBV7-3,-,ASSADRGTTEQF
TRBV7-3,-,ASSRTRSNEQF
TRBV6-1,-,ASSELVRGDYGYT
TRBV9,-,ASSVGVKRDEQF
TRBV7-2,once,ASSRWSGYEQY
TRBV19,-,ATVGGGQFFKPQH
TRBV28,-,ASSLGGLYGYT
TRBV7-9,-,ASSLIQNTEAF
TRBV5-1,few,ASSSGDRVLNTEAF
TRBV7-2,-,ASSLNSGQGAKETQY
TRBV7-2,-,ASSFWLLAGGGEQF
TRBV6-2/TRBV6-3,once,ASSGVGGGYQPQH
TRBV20-1,once,SASRRRAGGRTDTQY
TRBV5-1,-,ASSRAGLGGSDTQY
TRBV5-1,-,ASSLFQARSNEQF
TRBV12-3/TRBV12-4,-,ASGRAGNTEAF
TRBV19,-,ASSILLTGGAEQY
TRBV6-5,few,ASSYSTGGTEAF
TRBV19,-,ASRQDTLNTEAF
TRBV2,-,ASSAGGTFYNEQF
TRBV18,-,ASSPPGSEKLF
TRBV2,-,ASSAGGPQH
TRBV7-2,-,ASSPTMSGEGGYT
TRBV28,-,ASSLLAYEQY
TRBV6-5,-,ASTSVSGNTIY
TRBV29-1,-,SVVGTGNTEAF
TRBV5-8,-,ASSFKSGLNTGELF
TRBV5-1,-,ASSSQENRGNEQF
TRBV9,-,ASSVVDSQPDTQY
TRBV21-1,-,ASSTSHGKQSVRREQY
TRBV5-8,-,ASTPRGAAQPQH
TRBV7-9,-,ASSSQMNTEAF
TRBV7-2,-,ASSLRYPYEQY
TRBV18,-,ASSPSNRGGSTEAF
TRBV3-1/TRBV3-2,-,ASSQTSYEQY
TRBV5-1,-,ASSPGLAGSWQF
TRBV5-4,-,ASSFPTGENTEAF
TRBV18,few,ASSPLMGQGSHEQY
TRBV5-1,-,ASSLERGGTEAF
TRBV9,-,ASSADRMSTDTQY
TRBV20-1,-,SAAQVQY
TRBV2,-,ASSQDRGRSHGYT
TRBV2,-,ASSASEDYGYT
TRBV6-6,-,ASRDGGLTDTQY
TRBV2,-,ASSNTGQSNYGYT
TRBV19,-,ASSIEGGRGDNEQF
TRBV5-4,-,ASSLSVGDSSYEQY
TRBV19,few,ASKVGGTATNEKLF
TRBV15,few,ATSRGNRGDTIY
TRBV5-1,-,ASSSGLAGGPSSYEQY
TRBV7-9,-,ASSLGTANYGYT
TRBV18,-,ASSPSGGRNQPQH